Below, 13 T cell receptor beta chains from the same sample are listed, as sequenced in a study of T cells in Graves' hyperthyroidism and ophthalmopathy (dated by TCRdb to 2018 to 2020). To prepare the library, multiplex PCR was applied. Sequenced using an Illumina HiSeq 2000. The TCR beta CDR3 regions were amplified from the RNA transcripts. The TCR CDR3 was subjected to a first round of RT-PCR using the HTBI primer set and the Qiagen OneStep RT-PCR kit. The public reads were run again by TCRdb, first through fastp at Q25 and then through MiXCR, and only productive beta chains were kept. Rows matching on CDR3 protein sequence are summarized as one entry with the most common DNA and genes. This sample is represented by roughly 400,000 distinct CDR3 sequences; 20% to 30% of them were singletons. Around four fifths of the sample is held by the ten biggest clonotypes. Specimen: blood. These receptor sequences come from a man over 45 with Graves' hyperthyroidism.

In this sample, this clonotype turned up many times. The chain is built from TRBV5-1 and TRBJ2-1, with TRBD2 matching over 9 bases. The CDR3 has 14 residues. Unmatched junction bases numbered 6, after V lost 7 bases and J lost 4 bases. The germline V gene encodes CDR1 SGHRS and CDR2 YFSETQ. The CDR3: CASGSGSGYNEQFF. The DNA for the CDR3 is TGCGCCAGCGGTAGCGGGAGTGGATACAATGAGCAGTTCTTC.

CDR3 sequence reads: CASSLRRTNEQFF. The CDR3 DNA sequence: TGTGCCAGCAGCTTGAGACGGACCAATGAGCAGTTCTTC. This chain joins TRBV11-2 and TRBJ2-1; D unclear. Germline CDR1 reads SGHAT; CDR2 reads FQNNGV. The CDR3 spans 13 residues. Trimming pared 3 bases from V and 6 bases from J, leaving 9 bases between.

This chain connects TRBV29-1 to TRBJ2-3, with 14 positions matching TRBD2. The CDR3 totals 17 residues. Germline-derived CDR1 and CDR2 are SQVTM and ANQGSEA. V was clipped by 4 bases and J by 0 bases; unmatched bases: 6. The CDR3 nucleotides are TGCAGCGTTGGGGGACTAGCGGGAGACTGGAGCACAGATACGCAGTATTTT. Translation gives CSVGGLAGDWSTDTQYF.

CDR3 coding DNA: TGCGCCAGCAGCTTGGTGGCTAGCGGGAGAGAGACCCAGTACTTC. It yields the protein CASSLVASGRETQYF. The rearrangement links TRBV5-1 to TRBJ2-5, with 10 positions matching TRBD2. CDR3 length: 15 residues. After removal of 0 bases from V and 4 bases from J, the junction contained 3 bases not matched to a gene. Germline V CDR1 and CDR2: SGHRS, YFSETQ.

V usage is TRBV30 and J usage is TRBJ1-5; D remains ambiguous. Germline values: CDR1 GTSNPN, CDR2 SVGIG (reference sequence). The CDR3 runs 12 residues. The DNA for the CDR3 is TGTACCTTTGACATTAGCAATCAGCCCCAGCATTTT. Translation: CTFDISNQPQHF.

This clonotype was counted at least ten times. The J gene is TRBJ1-1, the V gene TRBV28; no definite D call. Trimming took 3 bases from V and 6 from J, leaving 8 bases between them. The CDR3 has 12 residues. Germline assignment: CDR1 MDHEN and CDR2 SYDVKM. DNA of the CDR3: TGTGCCAGCAGTTTCTTGGCTGCTGAAGCTTTCTTT. It specifies CASSFLAAEAFF. The complete variable domain, with remaining parts taken from reference TRBV28 and TRBJ1-1, reads DVKVTQSSRYLVKRTGEKVFLECVQDMDHENMFWYRQDPGLGLRLIYFSYDVKMKEKGDIPEGYSVSREKKERFSLILESASTNQTSMYLCASSFLAAEAFFGQGTRLTVV.

The chain employs TRBV20-1 and TRBJ1-5; D is unresolved. The CDR3 loop spans 14 amino acids. Looked up from germline, CDR1 is DFQATT and CDR2 is SNEGSKA (reference sequence). With 6 bases removed from V and 3 bases from J, the gap between germline ends came to 15 bases. The DNA for the CDR3 is TGCAGTGCGAAGGGATCGACACCCAATCAGCCCCAGCATTTT. Amino acid sequence: CSAKGSTPNQPQHF.

This clonotype occurred many times. This sequence joins TRBV6-1 and TRBJ2-2; 7 bases are a match to TRBD1. This CDR3 is built from 15 residues. Germline lookup yields CDR1 MNHNS and CDR2 SASEGT. V was clipped by 7 bases and J by 2 bases; unmatched bases: 7. The CDR3: CASNSRQGNTGELFF. The CDR3 DNA follows: TGTGCCAGCAACAGTAGACAGGGAAACACCGGGGAGCTGTTTTTT.

The sample holds a few counts of this clonotype. The genes are TRBV6-1 and TRBJ1-1; D unresolved. This CDR3 has 15 amino acids. CDR1 is MNHNS and CDR2 is SASEGT in the germline V gene. Trimming removed 5 bases at V and 4 bases at J, with 17 bases between. The CDR3 bases are TGTGCCAGCAGTCCCCCCCCCGGCATCGCCACTGAAGCTTTCTTT. This sequence encodes CASSPPPGIATEAFF.

In this sample, this clonotype turned up a few times. This chain connects TRBV7-9 to TRBJ2-5; TRBD1 matches at 8 bases. The V gene end was trimmed by 4 bases and the J gene end by 8 bases; junction bases not matched to a gene: 12. CDR1 and CDR2 (germline): SEHNR, FQNEAQ (reference sequence). The CDR3 contains 15 residues. This chain's CDR3 is CASSSLGTGDTTQYF. In nucleotides, the CDR3 is TGTGCCAGCAGCTCCCTCGGGACAGGCGATACTACCCAGTACTTC.

The chain employs TRBV7-8 and TRBJ2-4; D gene unclear. Looked up from germline, CDR1 is SGHVS and CDR2 is FQNEAQ. The CDR3 has 16 amino acids. V lost 5 bases to trimming and J lost 2 bases, with 16 bases between them. The CDR3 region is CASSLQRLCSKNIQYF. The CDR3 bases are TGTGCCAGCAGCCTGCAGCGACTGTGCTCCAAAAACATTCAGTACTTC.

The CDR3 is CASSLSPLQPQHF. CDR3 in DNA: TGCGCCAGCAGCCTCTCACCCCTTCAGCCCCAGCATTTT. The chain uses TRBV5-1 and TRBJ1-5; D gene unclear. Germline V gives CDR1 SGHRS, CDR2 YFSETQ. This CDR3 contains 13 residues. V lost 4 bases and J 6 bases, leaving 11 bases between the germline ends.

V usage is TRBV12-3 or TRBV12-4 and J usage is TRBJ1-2; possibly TRBD1 for D (6 bases). CDR3 length: 14 amino acids. V lost 3 bases and J 7 bases, leaving 15 bases between the germline ends. CDR3 protein: CASSLGGRGSGYTF. In DNA form, the CDR3 reads TGTGCCAGCAGTTTGGGGGGGCGCGGAAGTGGCTACACCTTC.